The rows below give T cell receptor beta chains drawn from one sample of a study of blood T cell repertoires in COVID-19. Clones were sequenced by immunoSEQ multiplex PCR, and TCRdb holds only the in-frame ones, with some missing. Here the sample spans under 250,000 clones, approximately 86% being singletons. The specimen was peripheral blood. Receptors originate from a man aged 80 or over with acute or convalescent COVID-19. Each CDR3 is given with its conserved first and last residue. D genes are given only for firm matches. The size entry is marked missing in some rows and otherwise reads once, few, many or a size class.

TRBV29-1	TRBD1	TRBJ1-4	-	TGCAGCGCCACAGGGGGACAGTATGAAAAACTGTTTTTT	CSATGGQYEKLFF
TRBV19	TRBD2	TRBJ2-1	-	TGTGCCAGTAGTGCCAAAAGGCGACTAGCGGGGCCTGGGGAGCAGTTCTTC	CASSAKRRLAGPGEQFF
TRBV5-1	TRBD2	TRBJ2-1	-	TGCGCCAGCAGCTCCTATAGCGGGACCTCCTACAATGAGCAGTTCTTC	CASSSYSGTSYNEQFF
TRBV5-5	-	TRBJ2-7	-	TGTGCCAGCAGCTTGCGGGGGGCGTTGGACGAGCAGTACTTC	CASSLRGALDEQYF
TRBV7-9	TRBD1	TRBJ1-6	-	TGTGCCAGCAGCTATCAGGGACAGGGCTCACCCCTCCACTTT	CASSYQGQGSPLHF
TRBV6-5	-	TRBJ1-6	-	TGTGCCAGCAGTACCTCGGGGAGGGGAAATTCACCCCTCCACTTT	CASSTSGRGNSPLHF
TRBV5-5	-	TRBJ2-1	-	TGTGCCAGCACCCCAGGGGGGAGCTCCTACAATGAGCAGTTCTTC	CASTPGGSSYNEQFF
TRBV14	TRBD1	TRBJ2-1	-	TGTGCCAGCAGCCCAGGACAGGGTTTCCAAGAGCAGTTCTTC	CASSPGQGFQEQFF
TRBV14	-	TRBJ2-7	-	TGTGCCAGCAGCCATAAGTACTTCTCCTACGAGCAGTACTTC	CASSHKYFSYEQYF
TRBV7-9	-	TRBJ1-1	-	TGTGCCAGCAGCTTATGGGGAGGCATGAACACTGAAGCTTTCTTT	CASSLWGGMNTEAFF
TRBV4-3	-	TRBJ1-1	-	TGCGCCAGCAGCCAGACAGTGAACACTGAAGCTTTCTTT	CASSQTVNTEAFF
TRBV3-1/TRBV3-2	TRBD2	TRBJ2-7	-	TGTGCCAGCAGCCAAGATTCGGGGGGGCTAGCGGGAGGTGGGGACGACGAGCAGTACTTC	CASSQDSGGLAGGGDDEQYF
TRBV29-1	TRBD1	TRBJ2-5	-	TGCAGCGTTGAAAGTTACAGGGGGGAGACCCAGTACTTC	CSVESYRGETQYF
TRBV5-1	TRBD1	TRBJ2-7	once	TGCGCCAGCAGCTTGGTGGGACAGGGGTCGGACTACGAGCAGTACTTC	CASSLVGQGSDYEQYF
TRBV29-1	TRBD2	TRBJ2-7	-	TGCAGCGTTGTAACTAGCGGGAGTGAGCAGTACTTC	CSVVTSGSEQYF
TRBV23-1	-	TRBJ2-3	-	TGCGCCAGCAGTCAAAAGGGGCAGAGCACAGATACGCAGTATTTT	CASSQKGQSTDTQYF